This T cell receptor (beta chain) was profiled in a study of identical twins. The CDR3 loop spans 14 amino acids. Germline V gives CDR1 DFQATT, CDR2 SNEGSKA (reference sequence). This clonotype was picked up a small number of times. One entry per CDR3 protein, called by TCRdb with MiXCR from the 5' RACE reads. The sample carries 1.5 million to 2 million distinct CDR3 sequences, about 31% recorded once. This receptor was taken from a newborn girl in good health. The chain recombines TRBV20-1 with TRBJ2-4, with 7 bases identical to TRBD1. Near its end, the DNA agrees better with TRBJ2-5, so the J call may be wrong. The sample consisted of cord blood. The chain's CDR3 is CSASVTGFRETQYF. The CDR3 DNA sequence: TGCAGTGCTAGTGTGACAGGGTTCCGGGAGACCCAGTACTTC.